The entry below describes one TCR beta chain. The method was immunoSEQ multiplex PCR; TCRdb's version includes in-frame clones alone and lacks a portion of them. Of 350,000 to 450,000 clones in the sample, 83% are singletons; the top ten hold about 8%. This CDR3 is built from 16 residues. The V end lost 5 bases, the J end lost 4 bases, and 20 bases lay between the germline ends. The germline gives CDR1 MNHEY, CDR2 SVGEGT. This entry comes from a study of Ad26.COV2.S vaccination and SARS-CoV-2 variants. Treatment in this sample: around 19 received Ad26.COV2.S at low or high dose, single or two shots; 5 received placebo; per-sample allocation not given. On day 63 after the first injection, vaccine and placebo recipients gave samples. Cohort 1b enrolled adults aged 18-55 years in Boston. The administered vaccine (an Ad26 vector) expressed Wuhan-strain SARS-CoV-2 spike.

J is TRBJ1-2 and V is TRBV6-2 or TRBV6-3; tentative D call: TRBD1 (6 bases). The receptor's source is a person aged 18-60 years who received the Ad26.COV2.S COVID-19 vaccine or a placebo. The material was peripheral blood, obtained in a trial of Ad26.COV2.S vaccine versus placebo. CDR3 amino acids: CASSPLLRTVGYGYTF. In DNA form, the CDR3 reads TGTGCCAGCAGTCCACTCCTCCGGACAGTCGGCTATGGCTACACCTTC.